This TCR beta chain stems from a study of blood T cell repertoires in COVID-19 (dated by TCRdb to 2020 to 2022). For the wider study: Samples from collaborators originated in the United States, Italy and Spain and spanned both the acute and convalescent phases of COVID-19. Samples were obtained from the ongoing ImmuneRACE study (first 160 participants) and from 1,254 subjects provided by 6 global collaborators. A de-identified subject ID, COVID-19 status, age in years and sex were almost always included in the sample metadata. The prospective study material was composed of cDNA or gDNA derived from T cells, B-cell-depleted T cells, or PBMCs. The repertoires were released in a freely available public database intended as a resource for research on the immune response to SARS-CoV-2. Where HLA class I and class II types were available, the types were taken from metadata supplied by the sample provider, not from assay-based typing. Subjects who had been exposed to COVID-19, were actively infected with it, or had recovered from it provided the deeply sampled blood TCRbeta repertoires that made up the dataset. Study-level results and caveats: How much clinical and demographic metadata was included differed by source and by participant, and the metadata was provided uncurated.

Points on this clone: Its antigen remains undetermined. Per-base qualities were not stored, and no clone one base away is much larger.

Collaborating institutions collected whole blood in K2EDTA tubes following their own protocols. For TCRbeta analysis, collaborators shipped samples as frozen whole blood, isolated PBMCs, or DNA extracted from either of those sample types. The immunoSEQ Assay, a bias-controlled multiplex PCR, was used to amplify TCRbeta CDR3 regions from genomic DNA. On the study's bioinformatics: Nucleated cell counts per sample were estimated from amplification of reference gene primers within the assay. To quantify the absolute abundance of each unique TCRbeta CDR3 rearrangement, sequence reads were collapsed and filtered. For each sample, productive Simpson clonality was calculated by taking the square root of Simpson's diversity index across productive rearrangements. The source is immuneACCESS, and TCRdb retained only in-frame sequences with V and J called. Part of the clones is not carried over; for the studies checked, unresolved V genes explain less than half of this, and the remainder is unexplained. For V, J and clone size, that table is used; D and trimming come from the DNA. The sample records around 110,000 clones, 88% of which are singletons. The ten biggest clones cover 6.8% of the sample.

The sequence came from a man between 50 and 59 years old with active or convalescent COVID-19. The specimen sequenced was peripheral blood.

The nucleotide sequence reads as follows: TGTGCCAGCAGTGAACAGGGGCGTCATAATCAGCCCCAGCATTTT. It is translated as CASSEQGRHNQPQHF. Rearrangement joined TRBV2 to TRBJ1-5; TRBD1 might be the D gene, on 6 matching bases. The CDR3, from cysteine to phenylalanine, totals 15 residues. Only CDR3 DNA is held: 45 bases, read in frame from base 1. CDR1 and CDR2 were assigned from the germline V gene as SNHLY and FYNNEI. The junction shows trimming of 2 bases on V and 4 bases on J, plus 12 bases between the germline ends.